The 28 T cell receptor beta chains below come from one sample, sequenced in a study of blood T cell repertoires in COVID-19. This table comes from immunoSEQ multiplex PCR, and its TCRdb copy is limited to in-frame clones, with some not included. The repertoire holds hundreds of thousands of clones, roughly 89% seen once, with 2.9% in the top ten. The sequenced sample consisted of PBMCs or T cells enriched from blood (not recorded which). These receptors came from a woman between 45 and 65 years old who had been exposed to COVID-19.

The genes are TRBV6-5 and TRBJ1-1; the D is unclear. The V end lost 5 bases, the J end lost 5 bases, and 9 bases lay between the germline ends. This CDR3 has 12 amino acids. Germline loops: CDR1 MNHEY, CDR2 SVGAGI. CDR3 amino acids: CASSLPLTEAFF. DNA of the CDR3: TGTGCCAGCAGTCTCCCCTTAACTGAAGCTTTCTTT.

The chain recombines TRBV3-1 (or the pseudogene TRBV3-2) with TRBJ1-5; the D is unclear. Germline CDR1 reads LGHDT; CDR2 reads YNNKEL (reference sequence). This CDR3 region has 14 residues. Trimming left V 4 bases short and J 9 bases short, with 16 bases between. The CDR3 spells CASSPGLDGWPQHF. The CDR3 DNA reads as TGTGCCAGCAGCCCAGGACTGGACGGGTGGCCCCAGCATTTT.

This clone was observed once. The gene calls are TRBV19 and TRBJ1-5; D unclear. V was clipped by 1 base and J by 3 bases, with 4 bases between them. This CDR3 contains 13 residues. CDR1 is LNHDA, CDR2 SQIVND, per germline (reference sequence). The CDR3 region has the DNA TGTGCCAGTAGTATAGGGCCCAATCAGCCCCAGCATTTT. Translating it yields CASSIGPNQPQHF.

Here the CDR3 DNA reads TGTGCCAGCAGCCTGACAGGGGACTACGAGCAGTACTTC. Its translation: CASSLTGDYEQYF. J is TRBJ2-7 and V is TRBV6-5; 8 bases line up with TRBD1. Germline CDR1 MNHEY, CDR2 SVGAGI. The CDR3 has 13 amino acids. With V trimmed by 6 bases and J by 3 bases, 4 bases remained unmatched.

This chain joins TRBV19 and TRBJ2-2; D perhaps matches TRBD2 (6 bases). The CDR3 totals 12 residues. From germline, CDR1 is LNHDA and CDR2 SQIVND (reference sequence). The V end was cut by 6 bases, the J end by 6 bases, with 8 bases between. CDR3 loop: CASSRGAGELFF. As DNA, the CDR3 is TGTGCCAGTAGCCGCGGGGCCGGGGAGCTGTTTTTT. Using reference TRBV19 and TRBJ2-2 for the parts outside the CDR3, the full variable domain is DGGITQSPKYLFRKEGQNVTLSCEQNLNHDAMYWYRQDPGQGLRLIYYSQIVNDFQKGDIAEGYSVSREKKESFPLTVTSAQKNPTAFYLCASSRGAGELFFGEGSRLTVL.

The V gene is TRBV6-1, the J gene TRBJ1-3; D unresolved. Deletions cut 2 bases from V and 0 bases from J, with 8 bases between. CDR1 is MNHNS, CDR2 SASEGT, per germline. The CDR3 loop spans 15 amino acids. CDR3 in DNA: TGTGCCAGCAGTGAACAGAACAGCTCTGGAAACACCATATATTTT. It encodes CASSEQNSSGNTIYF.

The gene calls are TRBV19 and TRBJ1-5; TRBD1 aligns across 7 bases. Germline-derived CDR1 and CDR2 are LNHDA and SQIVND (reference sequence). The V segment lost 7 bases and the J segment 1 base; nucleotides outside the gene matches: 4. The CDR3 contains 14 residues. The DNA for the CDR3 is TGTGCCAGTATCTCCAGGGGGAGCAATCAGCCCCAGCATTTT. Residues: CASISRGSNQPQHF.

The chain carries TRBV30 and TRBJ2-1; D not resolved. Trimming removed 0 bases at V and 10 bases at J, with 7 bases between. The CDR3 contains 11 residues. Germline-derived CDR1 and CDR2 are GTSNPN and SVGIG (reference sequence). The CDR3 nucleotides read TGTGCCTGGAGTGTACTACGGGAGCAGTTCTTC. Protein product: CAWSVLREQFF.

The rearrangement links TRBV7-9 to TRBJ2-7; TRBD2 agrees at 9 bases. Germline V CDR1 and CDR2: SEHNR, FQNEAQ (reference sequence). The CDR3 totals 14 residues. J was trimmed by 5 bases and V by 1 base; bases with no gene match: 3. CDR3 bases: TGTGCCAGCAGCTTAGGTCTAGCGGGGCACGAGCAGTACTTC. Protein sequence: CASSLGLAGHEQYF.

This chain links TRBV4-1 with TRBJ2-6; 7 positions match TRBD2. The CDR3 consists of 22 residues. Germline-derived CDR1 and CDR2 are MGHRA and YSYEKL. Germline trimming cut 0 bases from V and 0 bases from J; bases unmatched to any gene: 17. CDR3 amino acids: CASSQDWGSASGTISGANVLTF. The CDR3 DNA follows: TGCGCCAGCAGCCAAGATTGGGGGTCGGCTAGCGGTACTATCTCTGGGGCCAACGTCCTGACTTTC.

The chain carries TRBV7-2 and TRBJ2-5; D call uncertain. The CDR3 totals 11 residues. CDR1 and CDR2 from the germline V gene are SGHTA and FQGNSA. V was clipped by 5 bases and J by 4 bases, with 5 bases between them. CDR3 DNA: TGTGCCAGCAGCCGTAGAGAGACCCAGTACTTC. It codes for CASSRRETQYF.

The chain joins TRBV6-2 or TRBV6-3 to TRBJ1-6; 7 bases fit TRBD1. Germline V lookup: CDR1 MNHEY, CDR2 SVGEGT. The CDR3 extends over 16 amino acids. The V gene end was trimmed by 2 bases and the J gene end by 5 bases; junction bases not matched to a gene: 6. CDR3 sequence reads: CASSYVAGTDNSPLHF. CDR3 DNA sequence: TGTGCCAGCAGTTACGTCGCAGGGACAGATAATTCACCCCTCCACTTT.

The V call is TRBV7-8, the J call TRBJ2-1; the match to TRBD2 covers 8 bases. CDR1 is SGHVS and CDR2 is FQNEAQ in the germline V gene. There are 15 residues in the CDR3. V shed 0 bases and J 2 bases; nucleotides not matched to a gene: 0. CDR3 sequence: CASSLAGGAYNEQFF. The CDR3, as DNA: TGTGCCAGCAGCTTAGCCGGGGGGGCCTACAATGAGCAGTTCTTC.

The gene calls are TRBV19 and TRBJ2-2; D is uncertain. The V gene lost 3 bases and the J gene lost 2 bases, with 10 bases spanning the gap. In germline, CDR1 is LNHDA, CDR2 SQIVND (reference sequence). This CDR3 has 15 residues. The CDR3 sequence is CASSISFLNTGELFF. The DNA for the CDR3 is TGTGCCAGTAGTATTTCGTTTCTCAACACCGGGGAGCTGTTTTTT. The full variable domain, in which reference TRBV19 and TRBJ2-2 provide the parts outside the CDR3, is DGGITQSPKYLFRKEGQNVTLSCEQNLNHDAMYWYRQDPGQGLRLIYYSQIVNDFQKGDIAEGYSVSREKKESFPLTVTSAQKNPTAFYLCASSISFLNTGELFFGEGSRLTVL.

V usage is TRBV4-1 and J usage is TRBJ2-7, with 8 bases fitting TRBD1. Germline CDR1 MGHRA, CDR2 YSYEKL. J lost 6 bases, V lost 4 bases, and 14 bases had no gene match. The CDR3 has 16 amino acids. CDR3 in DNA: TGCGCCAGCAGCCCTGGTCCGGACAGGGACCGGATCGAGCAGTACTTC. Translation: CASSPGPDRDRIEQYF.

The sample holds one count of this clone. This chain uses TRBV28 with TRBJ1-5; 10 positions match TRBD1. There are 13 residues in the CDR3. The trim removed 6 bases at V and 6 bases at J, leaving 2 bases unmatched. Germline CDR1 MDHEN, CDR2 SYDVKM. CDR3 protein: CASRRQGAQPQHF. As DNA, the CDR3 is TGTGCCAGCAGACGACAGGGGGCTCAGCCCCAGCATTTT.

The chain combines TRBV4-1 with TRBJ2-1, with a weak D call TRBD1 (5 bases). CDR3 length: 17 amino acids. Germline assignment: CDR1 MGHRA and CDR2 YSYEKL. Trimming took off 0 bases at V and 7 bases at J, with 19 bases between the two ends. The CDR3 nucleotides read TGCGCCAGCAGCCAAGAAAGCCTTGAGGACATCGATAATGAGCAGTTCTTC. Translating gives CASSQESLEDIDNEQFF.

This clone turned up a few times. V gene TRBV3-1 (or the pseudogene TRBV3-2) combines with J gene TRBJ1-1; D unresolved. This CDR3 comprises 13 residues. Trimming took off 5 bases at V and 5 bases at J, with 12 bases between the two ends. Germline V gene sequence: CDR1 LGHDT, CDR2 YNNKEL (reference sequence). CDR3 in DNA: TGTGCCAGCAGCGCCGGGAGGGCGACTGAAGCTTTCTTT. Its translation: CASSAGRATEAFF.

The chain carries TRBV5-6 and TRBJ2-3, with TRBD1 identical over 7 bases. The J segment lost 3 bases and the V segment lost 4 bases, leaving 8 bases of the junction unmatched. Germline-derived CDR1 and CDR2 are SGHDT and YYEEEE. CDR3 size: 15 residues. The chain's CDR3 is CASSLLAGGTDTQYF. The DNA of the CDR3 is TGTGCCAGCAGCCTCTTGGCAGGGGGTACAGATACGCAGTATTTT. Full variable domain (outside the CDR3, taken from reference TRBV5-6 and TRBJ2-3): DAGVTQSPTHLIKTRGQQVTLRCSPKSGHDTVSWYQQALGQGPQFIFQYYEEEERQRGNFPDRFSGHQFPNYSSELNVNALLLGDSALYLCASSLLAGGTDTQYFGPGTRLTVL.

The chain uses TRBV19 and TRBJ2-7; perhaps TRBD1 as D (6 bases). The CDR3 runs to 15 residues. In germline, CDR1 is LNHDA, CDR2 SQIVND (reference sequence). The V end lost 3 bases, the J end lost 5 bases, and 17 bases lay between the germline ends. The CDR3 nucleotides are TGTGCCAGTAGTATGTCGGGACATGGCGCTGACGAGCAGTACTTC. Its translation: CASSMSGHGADEQYF. Complete variable domain (other parts from reference TRBV19 and TRBJ2-7): DGGITQSPKYLFRKEGQNVTLSCEQNLNHDAMYWYRQDPGQGLRLIYYSQIVNDFQKGDIAEGYSVSREKKESFPLTVTSAQKNPTAFYLCASSMSGHGADEQYFGPGTRLTVT.

This clone occurred once. The rearrangement uses TRBV19 and TRBJ1-5; D perhaps matches TRBD1 (6 bases). The V and J ends lost 5 bases and 0 bases respectively, with 14 bases between them. Germline assignment: CDR1 LNHDA and CDR2 SQIVND (reference sequence). This CDR3 is built from 16 residues. The CDR3 sequence is CASSSGTLISNQPQHF. The CDR3 DNA is TGTGCCAGTAGTTCTGGGACACTAATTAGCAATCAGCCCCAGCATTTT.

CDR3 residues: CASRKTGSYEQYF. CDR3 DNA: TGTGCCAGCAGAAAGACAGGCTCCTACGAGCAGTACTTC. The chain uses TRBV12-3 or TRBV12-4 and TRBJ2-7, with D possibly TRBD1 on 6 matching bases. Trimming left V 6 bases short and J 0 bases short, with 9 bases between. The CDR3 sequence is 13 residues long.

This clone appeared a few times. V gene TRBV3-1 (or the pseudogene TRBV3-2) combines with J gene TRBJ1-1; weak D call: TRBD1 (6 bases). Trimming pared 3 bases from V and 1 base from J, leaving 18 bases between. Germline loops: CDR1 LGHDT, CDR2 YNNKEL (reference sequence). The CDR3 totals 17 residues. Written as DNA, the CDR3 is TGTGCCAGCAGCCAGATGCTCACCGGGACACCGAACACTGAAGCTTTCTTT. This gives the protein CASSQMLTGTPNTEAFF.

The chain recombines TRBV6-5 with TRBJ1-5, with 12 nucleotides matching TRBD1. There are 14 residues in the CDR3. Germline V gene sequence: CDR1 MNHEY, CDR2 SVGAGI. The V and J ends lost 8 bases and 6 bases, in that order; junction bases with no gene match: 5. CDR3 DNA: TGTGCCAGCTCCTGGGGACAGGGGGCTCAGCCCCAGCATTTT. This sequence encodes CASSWGQGAQPQHF.

J is TRBJ1-4 and V is TRBV28; D gene uncertain. Germline CDR1 MDHEN, CDR2 SYDVKM. The V gene lost 6 bases and the J gene lost 2 bases, with 25 bases spanning the gap. The CDR3 sequence is 19 residues long. CDR3 amino acids: CASSRQLWVGRTTNEKLFF. The CDR3 DNA reads as TGTGCCAGCAGCCGCCAGCTTTGGGTAGGGAGGACGACTAATGAAAAACTGTTTTTT.

The chain links TRBV13 to TRBJ2-1; TRBD2 agrees at 7 bases. There are 14 residues in the CDR3. CDR1 and CDR2 from the germline V gene are PRHDT and FYEKMQ (reference sequence). V was pared by 5 bases and J by 6 bases, with 7 bases of the junction left unmatched. CDR3 bases: TGTGCCAGCAGCAGAGGGCCGGGGGGCAATGAGCAGTTCTTC. Protein sequence: CASSRGPGGNEQFF. The full variable domain, in which reference TRBV13 and TRBJ2-1 provide the parts outside the CDR3, is AAGVIQSPRHLIKEKRETATLKCYPIPRHDTVYWYQQGPGQDPQFLISFYEKMQSDKGSIPDRFSAQQFSDYHSELNMSSLELGDSALYFCASSRGPGGNEQFFGPGTRLTVL.

The chain joins TRBV3-1 (or the pseudogene TRBV3-2) to TRBJ2-5; 15 bases map to TRBD2. In germline, CDR1 is LGHDT, CDR2 YNNKEL (reference sequence). J lost 5 bases, V lost 2 bases, and 6 bases had no gene match. The CDR3 covers 17 residues. This CDR3 reads CASSQTGLAGGRETQYF. The CDR3 bases are TGTGCCAGCAGCCAAACGGGACTAGCGGGGGGCCGGGAGACCCAGTACTTC.

This sequence joins TRBV3-1 (or the pseudogene TRBV3-2) and TRBJ2-1; 13 positions match TRBD2. There are 17 residues in the CDR3. Per germline, CDR1 LGHDT and CDR2 YNNKEL (reference sequence). The V gene end was trimmed by 4 bases and the J gene end by 7 bases; junction bases not matched to a gene: 10. CDR3 nucleotide sequence: TGTGCCAGCAGCCTCCATCGTCTGACTAGCGGGGGGAATGAGCAGTTCTTC. It specifies CASSLHRLTSGGNEQFF.